A single T cell receptor beta chain is shown here with its context. Its antigen is still unknown. The sample originates from a study of shared clonotypes between healthy human individuals. Whole-study findings and limits: It was the non-shared clonotypes that had lower generation probabilities than clonotypes shared by all four donors. Although depth was large, rarefaction showed that sequencing of the sorted subsets was incomplete.

Using immunoSEQ multiplex PCR, the repertoire was profiled, and TCRdb retains in-frame clones only, with some absent. The table includes 980,000 or so clones, over 60% detected once. This CDR3 has 12 amino acids. Germline V gives CDR1 SGHDT, CDR2 YYEEEE. V was pared by 2 bases and J by 6 bases, with 6 bases between. Source material: memory CD4+ T cells sorted from blood. Subset specified: CD45RA-negative fraction. The clonotype comes from a man aged 18 to 29 in good health. The chain is built from TRBV5-6 and TRBJ1-5; D not certain. The CDR3 here is CASSFHSQPQHF. CDR3 sequence (DNA): TGTGCCAGCAGCTTCCACAGTCAGCCCCAGCATTTT.